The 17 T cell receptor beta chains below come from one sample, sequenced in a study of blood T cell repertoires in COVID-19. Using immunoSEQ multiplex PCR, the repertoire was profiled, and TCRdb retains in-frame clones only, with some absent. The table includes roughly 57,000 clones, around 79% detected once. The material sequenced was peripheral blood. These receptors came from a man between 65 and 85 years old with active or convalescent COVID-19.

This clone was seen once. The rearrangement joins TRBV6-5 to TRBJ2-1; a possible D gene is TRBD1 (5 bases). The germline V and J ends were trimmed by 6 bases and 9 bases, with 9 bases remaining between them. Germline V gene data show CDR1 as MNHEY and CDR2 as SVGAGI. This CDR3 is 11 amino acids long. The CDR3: CASSRQGEQFF. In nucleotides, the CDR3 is TGTGCCAGCAGCCGGCAGGGTGAGCAGTTCTTC.

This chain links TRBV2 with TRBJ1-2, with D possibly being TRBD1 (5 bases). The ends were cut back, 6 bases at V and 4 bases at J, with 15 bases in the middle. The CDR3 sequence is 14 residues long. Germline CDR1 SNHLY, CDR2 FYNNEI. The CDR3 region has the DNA TGTGCCAGCAGGCGCGACCCGGGACTCTATGGCTACACCTTC. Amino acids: CASRRDPGLYGYTF.

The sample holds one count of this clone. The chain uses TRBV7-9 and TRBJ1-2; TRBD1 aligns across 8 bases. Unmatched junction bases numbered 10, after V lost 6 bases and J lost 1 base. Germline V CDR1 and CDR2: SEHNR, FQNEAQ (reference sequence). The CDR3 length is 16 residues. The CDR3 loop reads CASRPDRTGLNYGYTF. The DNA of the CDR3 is TGTGCCAGCAGACCCGACCGGACAGGGCTTAACTATGGCTACACCTTC.

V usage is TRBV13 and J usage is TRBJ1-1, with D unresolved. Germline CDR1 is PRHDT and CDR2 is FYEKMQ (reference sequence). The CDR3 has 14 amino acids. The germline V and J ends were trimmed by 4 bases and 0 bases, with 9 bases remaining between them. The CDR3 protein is CASSSLLVNTEAFF. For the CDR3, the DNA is TGTGCCAGCAGCTCCTTACTGGTGAACACTGAAGCTTTCTTT. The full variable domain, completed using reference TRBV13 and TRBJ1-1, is AAGVIQSPRHLIKEKRETATLKCYPIPRHDTVYWYQQGPGQDPQFLISFYEKMQSDKGSIPDRFSAQQFSDYHSELNMSSLELGDSALYFCASSSLLVNTEAFFGQGTRLTVV.

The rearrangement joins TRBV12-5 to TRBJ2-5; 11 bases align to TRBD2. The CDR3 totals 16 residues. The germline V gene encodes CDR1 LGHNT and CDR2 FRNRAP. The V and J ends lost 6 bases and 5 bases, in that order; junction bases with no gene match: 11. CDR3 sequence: CASGPPSGGPWETQYF. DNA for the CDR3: TGTGCTAGTGGCCCCCCTAGCGGGGGGCCCTGGGAGACCCAGTACTTC.

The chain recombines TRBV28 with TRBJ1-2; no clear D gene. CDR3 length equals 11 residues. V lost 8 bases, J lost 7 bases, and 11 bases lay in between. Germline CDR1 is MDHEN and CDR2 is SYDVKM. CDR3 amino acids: CASRMGGGYTF. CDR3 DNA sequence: TGTGCCAGCCGCATGGGAGGTGGCTACACCTTC.

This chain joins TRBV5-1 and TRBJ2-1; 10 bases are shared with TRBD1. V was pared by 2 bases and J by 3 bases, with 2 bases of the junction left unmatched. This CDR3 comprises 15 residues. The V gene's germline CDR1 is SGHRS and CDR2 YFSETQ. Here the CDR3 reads CASSLWTGGYNEQFF. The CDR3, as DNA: TGCGCCAGCAGCTTATGGACAGGGGGCTACAATGAGCAGTTCTTC.

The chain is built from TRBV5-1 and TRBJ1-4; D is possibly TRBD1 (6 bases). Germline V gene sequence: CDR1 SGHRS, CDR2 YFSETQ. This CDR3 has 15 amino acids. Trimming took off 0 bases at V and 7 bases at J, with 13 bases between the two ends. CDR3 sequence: CASSLENRAGEKLFF. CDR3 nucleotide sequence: TGCGCCAGCAGCTTGGAAAACAGGGCCGGTGAAAAACTGTTTTTT.

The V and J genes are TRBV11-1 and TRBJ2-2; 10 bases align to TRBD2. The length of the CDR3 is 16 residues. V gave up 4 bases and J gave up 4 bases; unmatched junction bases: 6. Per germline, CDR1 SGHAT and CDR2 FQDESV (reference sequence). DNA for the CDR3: TGTGCCAGCAGCTCTGTAGCGGGAGGCCCCACCGGGGAGCTGTTTTTT. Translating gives CASSSVAGGPTGELFF.

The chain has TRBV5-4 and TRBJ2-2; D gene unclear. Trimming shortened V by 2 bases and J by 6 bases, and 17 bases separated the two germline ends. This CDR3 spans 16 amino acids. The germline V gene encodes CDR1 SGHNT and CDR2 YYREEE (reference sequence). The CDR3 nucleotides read TGTGCCAGCAGCTTCTCCTACCGCGAGTCTCCCGGGGAGCTGTTTTTT. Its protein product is CASSFSYRESPGELFF. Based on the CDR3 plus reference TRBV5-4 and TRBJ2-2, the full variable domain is ETGVTQSPTHLIKTRGQQVTLRCSSQSGHNTVSWYQQALGQGPQFIFQYYREEENGRGNFPPRFSGLQFPNYSSELNVNALELDDSALYLCASSFSYRESPGELFFGEGSRLTVL.

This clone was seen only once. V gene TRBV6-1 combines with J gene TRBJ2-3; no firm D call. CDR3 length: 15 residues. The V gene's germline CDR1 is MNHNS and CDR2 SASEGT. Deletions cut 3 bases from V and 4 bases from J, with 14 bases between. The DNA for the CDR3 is TGTGCCAGCAGTGATGTCTCTAGAGGCTCAGATACGCAGTATTTT. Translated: CASSDVSRGSDTQYF.

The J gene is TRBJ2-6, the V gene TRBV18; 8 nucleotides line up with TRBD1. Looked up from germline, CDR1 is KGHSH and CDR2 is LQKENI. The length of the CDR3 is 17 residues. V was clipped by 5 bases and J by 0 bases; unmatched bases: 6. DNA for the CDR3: TGTGCCAGCTCAGAAACTACAGGGGGCTCTGGGGCCAACGTCCTGACTTTC. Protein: CASSETTGGSGANVLTF.

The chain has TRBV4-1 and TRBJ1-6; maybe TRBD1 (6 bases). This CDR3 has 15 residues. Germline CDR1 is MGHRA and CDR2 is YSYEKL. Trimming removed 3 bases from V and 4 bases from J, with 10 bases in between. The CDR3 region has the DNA TGCGCCAGCAGCCAGAGGGACATTTATAATTCACCCCTCCACTTT. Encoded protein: CASSQRDIYNSPLHF.

The CDR3 spells CASSLTPQGKEKLFF. DNA for the CDR3: TGTGCCAGCAGCTTGACTCCTCAGGGGAAGGAAAAACTGTTTTTT. This chain joins TRBV5-4 and TRBJ1-4, with D possibly being TRBD1 (6 bases). V was pared by 1 base and J by 8 bases, with 15 bases between. This CDR3 has 15 amino acids. Germline V CDR1 and CDR2: SGHNT, YYREEE (reference sequence).

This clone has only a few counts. The CDR3 sequence: CASSLAQGSTGELFF. The CDR3 DNA is TGTGCCAGCAGCTTAGCCCAGGGATCGACCGGGGAGCTGTTTTTT. The V and J genes are TRBV7-9 and TRBJ2-2, with D perhaps matching TRBD1 (5 bases). The CDR3 is 15 amino acids. CDR1 and CDR2 (germline): SEHNR, FQNEAQ (reference sequence). V was trimmed by 0 bases and J by 5 bases, leaving 10 bases between them.

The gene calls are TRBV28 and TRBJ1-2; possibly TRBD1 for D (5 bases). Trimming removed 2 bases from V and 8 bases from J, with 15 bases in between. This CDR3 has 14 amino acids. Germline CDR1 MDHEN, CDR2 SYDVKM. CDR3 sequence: CASSLDSRQGGYTF. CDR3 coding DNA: TGTGCCAGCAGTTTAGACAGCCGCCAGGGCGGCTACACCTTC.

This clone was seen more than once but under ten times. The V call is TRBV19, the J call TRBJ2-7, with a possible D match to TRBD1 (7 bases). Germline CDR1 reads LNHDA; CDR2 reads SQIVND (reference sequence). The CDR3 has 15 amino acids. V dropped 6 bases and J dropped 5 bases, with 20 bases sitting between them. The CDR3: CASSLETGTLDEQYF. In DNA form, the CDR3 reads TGTGCCAGTAGCCTGGAGACAGGGACTTTGGACGAGCAGTACTTC.